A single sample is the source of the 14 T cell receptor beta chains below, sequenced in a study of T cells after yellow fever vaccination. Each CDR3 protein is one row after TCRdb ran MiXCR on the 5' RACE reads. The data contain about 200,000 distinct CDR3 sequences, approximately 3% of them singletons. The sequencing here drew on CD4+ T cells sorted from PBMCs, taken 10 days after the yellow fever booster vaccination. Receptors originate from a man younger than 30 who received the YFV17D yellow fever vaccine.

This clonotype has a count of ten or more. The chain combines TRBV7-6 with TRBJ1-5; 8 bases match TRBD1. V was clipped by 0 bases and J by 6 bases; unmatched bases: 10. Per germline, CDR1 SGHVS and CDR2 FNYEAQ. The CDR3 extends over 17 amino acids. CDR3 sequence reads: CASSLAPGQGGRQPQHF. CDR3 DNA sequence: TGTGCCAGCAGCTTAGCGCCCGGACAGGGAGGGCGTCAGCCCCAGCATTTT.

CDR3 amino acids: CASSLTGALGYRYTF. The CDR3 DNA follows: TGTGCCAGCTCCCTAACGGGGGCCCTGGGTTATCGCTACACCTTC. V is TRBV3-1 and J is TRBJ1-2; D may be TRBD1 (6 bases). Trimming took off 8 bases at V and 9 bases at J, with 25 bases between the two ends. The CDR3 consists of 15 residues. From germline, CDR1 is LGHDT and CDR2 YNNKEL (reference sequence).

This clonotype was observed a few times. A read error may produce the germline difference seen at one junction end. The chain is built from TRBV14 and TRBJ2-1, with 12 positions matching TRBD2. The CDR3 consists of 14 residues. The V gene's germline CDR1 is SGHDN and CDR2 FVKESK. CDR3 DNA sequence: TGTGCCAGCAGCCAAGAGCGCCTAGCGGGGGGGCTGGTCTTC. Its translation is CASSQERLAGGLVF.

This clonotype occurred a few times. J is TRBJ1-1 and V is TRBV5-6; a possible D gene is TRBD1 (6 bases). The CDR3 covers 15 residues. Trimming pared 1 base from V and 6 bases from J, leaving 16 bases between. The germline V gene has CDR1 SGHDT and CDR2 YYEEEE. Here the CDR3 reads CASSLSQTGWPEAFF. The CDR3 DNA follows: TGTGCCAGCAGCTTGAGTCAAACAGGGTGGCCTGAAGCTTTCTTT.

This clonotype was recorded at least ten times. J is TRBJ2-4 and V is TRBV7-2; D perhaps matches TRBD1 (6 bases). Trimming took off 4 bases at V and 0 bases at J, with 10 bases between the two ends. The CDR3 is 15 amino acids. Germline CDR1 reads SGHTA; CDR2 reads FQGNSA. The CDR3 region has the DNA TGTGCCAGCAGCTACCAGGGGAGAGCCAAAAACATTCAGTACTTC. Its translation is CASSYQGRAKNIQYF. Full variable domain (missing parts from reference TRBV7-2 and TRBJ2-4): GAGVSQSPSNKVTEKGKDVELRCDPISGHTALYWYRQSLGQGLEFLIYFQGNSAPDKSGLPSDRFSAERTGGSVSTLTIQRTQQEDSAVYLCASSYQGRAKNIQYFGAGTRLSVL.

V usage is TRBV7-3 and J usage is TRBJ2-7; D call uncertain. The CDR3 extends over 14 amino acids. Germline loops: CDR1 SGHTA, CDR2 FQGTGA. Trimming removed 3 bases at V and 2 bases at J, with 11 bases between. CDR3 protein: CASSLYARPYEQYF. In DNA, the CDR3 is TGTGCCAGCAGCTTGTACGCTAGGCCCTACGAGCAGTACTTC. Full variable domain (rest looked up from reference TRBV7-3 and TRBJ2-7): GAGVSQTPSNKVTEKGKYVELRCDPISGHTALYWYRQSLGQGPEFLIYFQGTGAADDSGLPNDRFFAVRPEGSVSTLKIQRTERGDSAVYLCASSLYARPYEQYFGPGTRLTVT.

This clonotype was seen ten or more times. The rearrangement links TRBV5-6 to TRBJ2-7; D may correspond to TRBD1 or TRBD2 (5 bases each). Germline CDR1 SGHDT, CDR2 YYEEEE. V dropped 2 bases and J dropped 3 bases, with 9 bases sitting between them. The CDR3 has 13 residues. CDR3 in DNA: TGTGCCAGCAGCTTCGGGACGAACTACGAGCAGTACGTC. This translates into CASSFGTNYEQYV.

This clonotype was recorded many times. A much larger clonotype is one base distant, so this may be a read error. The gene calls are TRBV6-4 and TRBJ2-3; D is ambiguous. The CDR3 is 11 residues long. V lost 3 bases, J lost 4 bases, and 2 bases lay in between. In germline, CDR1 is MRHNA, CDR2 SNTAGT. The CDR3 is CASSEADTQYF. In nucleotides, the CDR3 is TGTGCCAGCAGTGAAGCAGATACGCAGTATTTT.

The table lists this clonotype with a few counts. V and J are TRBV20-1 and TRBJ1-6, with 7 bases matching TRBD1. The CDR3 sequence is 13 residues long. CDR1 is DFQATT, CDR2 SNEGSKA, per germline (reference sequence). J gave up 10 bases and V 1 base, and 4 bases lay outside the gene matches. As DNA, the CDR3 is TGCAGTGCTAGAGGACAGGGAATCTCACCCCTCCACTTT. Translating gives CSARGQGISPLHF.

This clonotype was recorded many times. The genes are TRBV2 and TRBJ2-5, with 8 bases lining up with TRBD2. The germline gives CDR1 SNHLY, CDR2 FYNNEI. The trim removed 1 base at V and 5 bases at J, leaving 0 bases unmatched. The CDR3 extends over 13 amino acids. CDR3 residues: CASSEERGETQYF. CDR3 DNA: TGTGCCAGCAGTGAAGAGCGGGGGGAGACCCAGTACTTC.

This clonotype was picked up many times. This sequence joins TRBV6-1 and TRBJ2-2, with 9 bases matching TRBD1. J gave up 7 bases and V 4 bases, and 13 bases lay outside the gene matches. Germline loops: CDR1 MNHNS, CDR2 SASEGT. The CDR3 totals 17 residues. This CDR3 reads CASSAITGGVNYGELFF. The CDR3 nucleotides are TGTGCCAGCAGTGCGATAACAGGGGGCGTCAATTACGGGGAGCTGTTTTTT.

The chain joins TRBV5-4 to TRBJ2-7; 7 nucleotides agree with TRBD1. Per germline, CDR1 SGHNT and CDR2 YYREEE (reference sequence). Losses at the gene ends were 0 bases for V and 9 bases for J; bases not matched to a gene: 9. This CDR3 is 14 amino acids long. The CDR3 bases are TGTGCCAGCAGCTTGGGGGACAGAGGTATACCGCAGTACGTC. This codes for CASSLGDRGIPQYV.

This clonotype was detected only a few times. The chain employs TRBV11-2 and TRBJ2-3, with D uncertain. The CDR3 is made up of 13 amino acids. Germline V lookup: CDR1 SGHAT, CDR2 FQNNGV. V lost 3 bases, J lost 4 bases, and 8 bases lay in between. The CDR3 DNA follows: TGTGCCAGCAGCTTCTCCCTAGCAGATACGCAGTATTTT. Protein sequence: CASSFSLADTQYF.

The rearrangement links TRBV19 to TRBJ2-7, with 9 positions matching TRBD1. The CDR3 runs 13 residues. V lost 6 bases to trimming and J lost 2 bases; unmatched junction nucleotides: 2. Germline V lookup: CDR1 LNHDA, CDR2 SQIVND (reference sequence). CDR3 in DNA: TGTGCCAGTAGGGGGACAGGGACCTACGAGCAGTACTTC. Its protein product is CASRGTGTYEQYF.